This TCR beta chain originates from a study of cytomegalovirus exposure and HLA in healthy donors (dated by TCRdb to about 2017). About the full investigation: According to an earlier analysis of 587 of the donors, about 179 million T cells yielded 117 million unique TCR beta sequences and approximately 280 Gb of sequence data. To predict cytomegalovirus infection status, the study combined high-throughput TCR immunosequencing, statistical association of individual TCRs with disease status, and machine learning. A later genetic analysis took genome-wide SNP genotypes for about 55% of the 666 donors and used that subset as a discovery cohort. To study patterns of TCR occurrence, a later analysis re-analyzed previously published TCR beta repertoires from more than 550 donors and added high-resolution HLA genotyping. Because of strong linkage in the cohort, four to six DR-DQ haplotypes were treated as single units for association and clustering. Among almost 400 genotyped donors of the cohort, an average of roughly 240,000 unique TCR beta nucleotide sequences were sequenced per donor, about a sixth of them non-productive. The number of donors typed differed by locus, with 629-630 for A, B, C, DRB1 and DQB1, approximately 500 for DQA1, 600 to 610 for DPA1, and some 440 for DPB1. Every discovery cohort repertoire had been produced on one sequencing platform. The later analysis used no new phenotypic data to find candidate immune exposures, relying instead on TCR beta sequences and their occurrence across donors. The genetic ancestry cluster associated with self-reported Caucasian donors included 70% to 85% of the approximately 410 genotyped donors. The study aimed to test whether cataloging public T cell receptors could reveal signatures of past pathogen exposure. The study profiled the T cell repertoires of under 700 subjects by immunosequencing and related them to cytomegalovirus serostatus. Roughly 300 gigabases of sequencing data and around 80 million unique TCR sequences made up an early release that covered some 640 HLA-typed donors. HLA typing included class I and class II loci at four-digit resolution. Donor age, sex, ethnicity and CMV serostatus were compiled alongside the repertoire data. In addition to the first cohort of 666 subjects, a separate validation cohort of 130 or so different subjects was used. An earlier analysis of several hundred of the donors applied high-throughput TCR beta sequencing to assess whether each TCR beta V gene segment acted as functional or pseudogenic.

The receptor library was made with the immunoSEQ multiplex PCR assay. A mixture of 60 forward primers for TCR Vbeta segments and 13 reverse primers for TCR Jbeta segments was used in the multiplex PCR. A multiplex PCR assay on genomic DNA amplified the CDR3 region of rearranged TCR beta genes. Amplified TCR beta libraries were sequenced as 87-base-pair reads on the Illumina HiSeq System. On the authors' methods: A later analysis tallied 75 million to 95 million unique TCR beta chains across the 660 or so repertoires, and around 12 million of those chains were shared by two or more donors. A nearest-neighbor algorithm error-corrected the raw reads and collapsed the reads into unique sequences, merging closely related sequences to remove PCR and sequencing errors. Alignment of CDR3 sequences to IMGT reference sequences was used to assign V, D and J gene segments. For a sequence to be retained, a match of at least six nucleotides was required to both a V gene segment and a J gene segment. Rearrangements were called productive when the CDR3 lacked stop codons and stayed in frame with V and J; all others were non-productive. CDR3 was defined by IMGT convention, running from the second conserved V-encoded cysteine to the conserved J-encoded phenylalanine. In an earlier analysis of 500 to 650 of the donors, sequences lacking an unambiguous match to a single V gene segment were excluded. An earlier analysis of just under 600 of the donors called V segments functional above 56.7% productive rearrangements and segregating when the between-donor standard deviation exceeded 5%. A statistical classification framework was built to diagnose cytomegalovirus status from the catalog of TCR beta chain sequences. In a later analysis, TCR nucleotide sequences were compared against IMGT/GENE-DB human TR gene sequences so that V and J genes could be assigned. A later analysis assigned CDR3 sequences and most-parsimonious VDJ recombination scenarios with the TCRdist pipeline. A later analysis defined each TCR beta chain by its CDR3 amino acid sequence plus V-gene family, and excluded reads lacking a unique V-gene family. A later analysis removed 550 to 700 highly shared, low-generation-probability nucleotide sequences to deal with suspected cross-contamination and a sequencing artifact. For each public chain, a later analysis derived a clonal expansion index from normalized ranks of inferred template counts within each repertoire. A later analysis computed generation probabilities with a VDJ recombination model fitted to out-of-frame rearrangements, and checked the results against IGoR. Hypergeometric tests were used in a later analysis to score TCR-TCR, TCR-HLA and TCR-CMV co-occurrence, with a repertoire-size bias correction applied to the TCR pairs. False discovery rates were estimated in a later analysis by permuting HLA or CMV assignments 20 times. A later analysis grouped co-occurring TCRs with DBSCAN, adding TCRdist sequence similarity when clustering within HLA-allele-positive subsets. Repertoires with fewer than 30,000 or more than 120,000 public chains were left out of co-occurrence clustering, as were about five repertoires with anomalous nucleotide sharing. TCRdb retrieved this table from immuneACCESS and kept in-frame rearrangements only. Not all clones are present; in checked studies, unresolved V genes account for under half, and no reason is known for the remainder. Clonal size and the V and J genes are those of that table, whereas D and trimming came from the DNA. This sample comprises 55,000 to 70,000 clones, 77% of them detected only once. Clones ranked in the top ten supply roughly 5.1% of the sample.

Of note for this clone: Its antigen is unknown. No base-level quality is on record; no much larger clone is a single base apart.

The cohort comprised around 700 healthy bone marrow donors. All cohort members were sampled while nominally healthy, although unrecorded immune exposures were likely present. The donor tested CMV seropositive, placing the donor among the approximately 290 seropositive members of the cohort. Each donor provided a peripheral blood sample, and peripheral blood mononuclear cells were used for TCR beta sequencing. Genomic DNA was extracted from the blood cell samples with the Qiagen DNeasy Blood Extraction Kit. The full study reports these points: A later analysis found that HLA-associated TCR beta chains were more clonally expanded and had lower generation probabilities than equally common non-associated chains. The study gave a list of some 150 TCR beta chains associated with cytomegalovirus. In a later genetic analysis, a missense DCLRE1C variant was associated with V-gene and J-gene trimming of TCR beta chains, and the association was replicated in an independent cohort. Because HLA typing was unavailable for some donors at each locus, only the typed subset was used in association tests. Cytomegalovirus status was reported to be diagnosed by the classifier with high specificity and sensitivity in both the original and validation cohorts. This cohort had only TCR beta chains sequenced, and the lack of alpha or paired-chain data limited which features could be detected. According to a later analysis, TCR association rates differed among HLA loci, with DRB1 alleles showing the most associated TCRs and HLA-C alleles showing the fewest. Most CMV-associated TCR beta chains appeared to be HLA-restricted in a later analysis, and the HLA associations seemed to be driven largely by CMV exposure. Specific HLA alleles were associated with over 15,000 TCR beta sequences at a false discovery rate of 0.05 in a later analysis. The sequencing pipeline was judged likely to have produced a cluster of highly shared sequence variants as a technical artifact. It was suggested by the authors that the approach could potentially be generalized to other disease states and immunological phenotypes. Because counts were too low, roughly 17 rarely observed V segments, including chromosome 9 orphons, were left out of the earlier analysis of about 500 of the donors. Correlated functional status among segregating V segments might reflect linkage disequilibrium, but an unknown experimental factor could not be ruled out. An earlier analysis of approximately 500 of the donors showed that most TCR beta V segments appeared in productive rearrangements either about 87% or about 30% of the time, which broadly matched IMGT annotations. When HLA alleles, especially DR and DQ, strongly co-occurred, TCR associations were difficult to assign to individual alleles. Roughly uniform sequencing depth across donors was assumed in presence/absence analyses, although this assumption may not hold. In vitro tests confirmed that a few of the cytomegalovirus-associated TCR beta chains recognize cytomegalovirus antigens. According to a later genetic analysis, donors in an Asian-associated ancestry cluster had fewer N-insertions in productive TCRs than the roughly 700-donor mean. A further reported finding was that TCR beta sequences accurately predicted the HLA-A and HLA-B alleles for most subjects in the first cohort. For the cohort, immune exposure information was limited to CMV serostatus. In a later analysis, several top co-occurrence clusters were reported to appear linked to parvovirus B19, influenza, CMV and Epstein-Barr virus. Most TCR sequences were seen in very few donors, while some public TCRs were found in many individuals.

The sample was PBMCs. The sequence came from a male donor in good health and CMV-seropositive.

The encoded CDR3 is CASSPLDRVNTEAFF. The nucleotides read TGTGCCAGCTCACCCCTCGACAGGGTGAACACTGAAGCTTTCTTT. This chain is built from TRBV18 and TRBJ1-1, and 7 junction bases match TRBD1. The CDR3 runs 15 residues from the cysteine to the phenylalanine. Of the read, only the CDR3 DNA is kept; its 45 bases are in frame from base 1. The germline V gene gives CDR1 as KGHSH and CDR2 as LQKENI. Germline trimming: 3 bases from V, 0 bases from J; junction bases outside gene matches: 4.